The 32 T cell receptor beta chains reported below all come from one sample, sequenced in a study of human thymus T cells. Produced via immunoSEQ multiplex PCR; TCRdb's table is partial and in-frame only. The data hold tens of thousands of clones, with 85% to 95% observed a single time. Sequencing input: blood. These receptors all stem from a boy under three years old with a congenital heart defect but otherwise immunologically healthy.

The CDR3 DNA sequence: TGTGCCAGCAGCTTGGAAGGGAGGCTATTATCCACAGATACGCAGTATTTT. This translates into CASSLEGRLLSTDTQYF. The chain employs TRBV5-7 and TRBJ2-3, with D possibly matching TRBD2 (6 bases). TRBV5-7 is noted as an ORF with a role that remains uncertain. Trimming stripped 0 bases from V and 2 bases from J, with 16 bases between. This CDR3 is built from 17 residues.

The chain employs TRBV7-6 and TRBJ1-1; 11 bases are a match to TRBD1. The germline CDR1 and CDR2 sequences are SGHVS and FNYEAQ. The CDR3 extends over 15 amino acids. With V trimmed by 1 base and J by 7 bases, 5 bases remained unmatched. The CDR3 here is CASSLDPGTGGEAFF. The CDR3 region has the DNA TGTGCCAGCAGCTTAGATCCCGGGACAGGGGGTGAAGCTTTCTTT.

There are a few counts of this clone. The chain carries TRBV10-3 and TRBJ2-1; TRBD2 matches at 11 bases. The junction had 5 bases not matched to a gene; V was cut back by 10 bases and J by 0 bases. This CDR3 region has 15 residues. The germline V gene has CDR1 ENHRY and CDR2 SYGVKD. The CDR3 DNA reads as TGTGCCACTCGAGGACTAGCGGGCTCCTACAATGAGCAGTTCTTC. This codes for CATRGLAGSYNEQFF.

The V gene is TRBV19, the J gene TRBJ2-1; 9 bases map to TRBD2. The CDR3 extends over 17 amino acids. The trim removed 0 bases at V and 4 bases at J, leaving 7 bases unmatched. Looked up from germline, CDR1 is LNHDA and CDR2 is SQIVND (reference sequence). Here the CDR3 DNA reads TGTGCCAGTAGTATAGAGGTAGCGGGAGTGGGTTACAATGAGCAGTTCTTC. Translating it yields CASSIEVAGVGYNEQFF.

The V call is TRBV6-5, the J call TRBJ1-5; possible D gene TRBD1, 6 bases. V was pared by 5 bases and J by 7 bases, with 12 bases between. The germline V gene has CDR1 MNHEY and CDR2 SVGAGI. The CDR3 runs to 13 residues. The CDR3 bases are TGTGCCAGCAGTCCACAGGGTTACCAGCCCCAGCATTTT. Its translation is CASSPQGYQPQHF.

This clone was recorded once. The chain is built from TRBV5-1 and TRBJ2-3; the match to TRBD2 covers 10 bases. CDR1 and CDR2 (germline): SGHRS, YFSETQ. The J segment lost 3 bases and the V segment lost 0 bases, leaving 7 bases of the junction unmatched. This CDR3 is 17 amino acids long. For the CDR3, the DNA is TGCGCCAGCAGCTTGGACCCTAGCGGGAGTAGTACAGATACGCAGTATTTT. Translation gives CASSLDPSGSSTDTQYF.

The V and J genes are TRBV4-2 and TRBJ2-5; no definite D call. The V gene lost 1 base and the J gene lost 2 bases, with 8 bases spanning the gap. The CDR3 has 14 residues. Per the germline V gene, CDR1 is LGHNA and CDR2 is YNFKEQ. CDR3 sequence: CASSQVERQETQYF. The DNA of the CDR3 is TGTGCCAGCAGCCAAGTTGAACGGCAAGAGACCCAGTACTTC.

This clone was recorded only once. The chain has TRBV15 and TRBJ1-1; D gene uncertain. This CDR3 has 13 amino acids. Germline values: CDR1 LNHNV, CDR2 YYDKDF (reference sequence). Trimming stripped 0 bases from V and 8 bases from J, with 10 bases between. CDR3 sequence: CATSRDGSEEAFF. The CDR3 DNA sequence: TGTGCCACCAGCAGAGATGGATCGGAAGAAGCTTTCTTT.

V gene TRBV6-1 combines with J gene TRBJ1-1; no firm D call. Germline lookup yields CDR1 MNHNS and CDR2 SASEGT. V was clipped by 3 bases and J by 0 bases, with 11 bases between them. The CDR3 extends over 15 amino acids. The CDR3 coding sequence is TGTGCCAGCAGTGATTCGGCTGAAATGAACACTGAAGCTTTCTTT. This sequence encodes CASSDSAEMNTEAFF.

V usage is TRBV27 and J usage is TRBJ1-2; D perhaps matches TRBD1 (5 bases). Trimming removed 3 bases at V and 5 bases at J, with 10 bases between. The germline V gene has CDR1 MNHEY and CDR2 SMNVEV (reference sequence). This CDR3 spans 13 amino acids. DNA of the CDR3: TGTGCCAGCAGTTTCTCAGGGTTTTATGGCTACACCTTC. Residues: CASSFSGFYGYTF.

The V and J genes are TRBV13 and TRBJ1-4; D is uncertain. The CDR3 covers 14 residues. The V gene lost 2 bases and the J gene lost 4 bases, with 8 bases spanning the gap. Germline-derived CDR1 and CDR2 are PRHDT and FYEKMQ (reference sequence). This CDR3 is CASSLRGYNEKLFF. For the CDR3, the DNA is TGTGCCAGCAGCTTACGAGGTTATAATGAAAAACTGTTTTTT.

The chain carries TRBV23-1 and TRBJ2-2, with D tentatively TRBD1 (6 bases). Being an ORF, TRBV23-1 has a function that is uncertain. V lost 1 base and J 8 bases, leaving 8 bases between the germline ends. CDR3 size: 13 residues. The CDR3 region has the DNA TGCGCCAGCAGTCAATGGACAGCGGGGGAGCTGTTTTTT. Protein: CASSQWTAGELFF.

In its sample, this clone was seen once. The rearrangement uses TRBV5-4 and TRBJ1-3; a possible D gene is TRBD1 (5 bases). CDR1 is SGHNT and CDR2 is YYREEE in the germline V gene (reference sequence). Trimming pared 0 bases from V and 0 bases from J, leaving 13 bases between. This CDR3 region has 17 residues. The CDR3 region is CASSLEARDSSGNTIYF. In nucleotides, the CDR3 is TGTGCCAGCAGCTTGGAGGCCCGTGACAGCTCTGGAAACACCATATATTTT.

The chain is built from TRBV7-9 and TRBJ2-1; D possibly corresponds to TRBD1 (6 bases). The CDR3 loop spans 12 amino acids. Per the germline V gene, CDR1 is SEHNR and CDR2 is FQNEAQ (reference sequence). Trimming took 5 bases from V and 5 from J, leaving 7 bases between them. CDR3 nucleotides: TGTGCCAGCAGCAACAGGGACAATGAGCAGTTCTTC. It is translated as CASSNRDNEQFF.

J is TRBJ2-7 and V is TRBV10-3; TRBD1 is a possible D gene (5 bases). V was cut by 5 bases and J by 0 bases, with 5 bases left in between. Looked up from germline, CDR1 is ENHRY and CDR2 is SYGVKD. This CDR3 has 12 residues. Here the CDR3 reads CAISQGSYEQYF. The DNA of the CDR3 is TGTGCCATCAGTCAGGGCTCCTACGAGCAGTACTTC.

The chain combines TRBV12-5 with TRBJ1-2; 12 nucleotides agree with TRBD1. The CDR3 consists of 16 residues. The ends lost 4 bases at V and 6 bases at J; junction bases unmatched: 9. In germline, CDR1 is LGHNT, CDR2 FRNRAP. CDR3 DNA sequence: TGTGCTAGTGGTTCTCCGGGACAGGGGGCGCGGAATGGCTACACCTTC. It is translated as CASGSPGQGARNGYTF.

The chain couples TRBV13 to TRBJ2-3; D gene unclear. The CDR3 loop spans 12 amino acids. V lost 5 bases and J 1 base, leaving 4 bases between the germline ends. Looked up from germline, CDR1 is PRHDT and CDR2 is FYEKMQ (reference sequence). The DNA for the CDR3 is TGTGCCAGCAGCCCCGGCACAGATACGCAGTATTTT. Protein: CASSPGTDTQYF.

V gene TRBV7-7 combines with J gene TRBJ2-3; maybe TRBD2 (5 bases). V lost 2 bases and J 1 base, leaving 10 bases between the germline ends. The CDR3 is 15 amino acids. The germline V gene has CDR1 SSHAT and CDR2 FNYEAQ (reference sequence). CDR3 sequence reads: CASSLTLAGTDTQYF. The CDR3 nucleotides are TGTGCCAGCAGCTTAACTCTAGCCGGCACAGATACGCAGTATTTT.

The chain joins TRBV27 to TRBJ1-1; D unresolved. CDR3 length equals 13 residues. V lost 5 bases to trimming and J lost 11 bases, with 18 bases between them. The germline V gene encodes CDR1 MNHEY and CDR2 SMNVEV (reference sequence). CDR3 amino acids: CASSPSLELRAFF. In nucleotides, the CDR3 is TGTGCCAGCAGTCCCTCTTTGGAGCTGCGCGCTTTCTTT.

The chain carries TRBV5-1 and TRBJ1-1, with D possibly matching TRBD1 (5 bases). The CDR3 sequence is 13 residues long. Germline V gene lookup returns CDR1 SGHRS and CDR2 YFSETQ. Trimming removed 5 bases from V and 7 bases from J, with 15 bases in between. CDR3 bases: TGCGCCAGCAGGAGTCTTGGGGCGGATGAAGCTTTCTTT. Translation gives CASRSLGADEAFF.

V gene TRBV19 combines with J gene TRBJ1-5; perhaps TRBD1 as D (5 bases). Trimming shortened V by 3 bases and J by 4 bases, and 13 bases separated the two germline ends. The CDR3 loop spans 15 amino acids. CDR1 and CDR2 from the germline V gene are LNHDA and SQIVND (reference sequence). The CDR3 is CASSIDAGTNQPQHF. DNA of the CDR3: TGTGCCAGTAGTATTGACGCCGGGACTAATCAGCCCCAGCATTTT.

Turning to this clone: At one end the junction does not follow the germline gene, possibly because of a read error. The gene calls are TRBV18 and TRBJ2-7; 9 nucleotides align to TRBD1. In germline, CDR1 is KGHSH, CDR2 LQKENI. This CDR3 has 14 residues. The CDR3 sequence is CASSPGQGSYEQYF. CDR3 DNA: TGTGCCAGTTCACCGGGACAGGGTTCCTACGAGCAGTACTTC.

The chain links TRBV28 to TRBJ1-2, with TRBD1 as a possible D gene (6 bases). V lost 2 bases and J 8 bases, leaving 18 bases between the germline ends. The CDR3 has 15 amino acids. Per the germline V gene, CDR1 is MDHEN and CDR2 is SYDVKM. DNA of the CDR3: TGTGCCAGCAGTTTACCCGAGGGCAGGGGAGTAGGCTACACCTTC. Its translation is CASSLPEGRGVGYTF.

This clone has only a few counts. This chain links TRBV20-1 with TRBJ1-4; D remains ambiguous. Germline lookup yields CDR1 DFQATT and CDR2 SNEGSKA (reference sequence). V lost 5 bases and J lost 8, with 9 bases in between. The CDR3 length is 11 residues. CDR3 DNA sequence: TGCAGTGCTCAGGTTCGGGAAAAACTGTTTTTT. This sequence encodes CSAQVREKLFF.

This clone appeared once. The genes are TRBV7-9 and TRBJ2-7, with 9 bases matching TRBD1. V lost 4 bases, J lost 1 base, and 8 bases stayed unmatched. The germline gives CDR1 SEHNR, CDR2 FQNEAQ (reference sequence). The CDR3 length is 16 residues. The DNA of the CDR3 is TGTGCCAGCAGCTCTAATACCGGGACAGGGTCCTACGAGCAGTACTTC. Its protein product is CASSSNTGTGSYEQYF.

The chain links TRBV5-4 to TRBJ2-3, with D perhaps TRBD2 (5 bases). Trimming removed 1 base from V and 13 bases from J, with 16 bases in between. CDR3 length: 13 amino acids. In germline, CDR1 is SGHNT, CDR2 YYREEE (reference sequence). CDR3 region: CASSLPLAQDEYF. CDR3 bases: TGTGCCAGCAGCTTGCCCCTAGCTCAGGACGAGTATTTT.

This clone occurred a few times. The chain employs TRBV13 and TRBJ1-1; the D is unclear. This CDR3 is built from 13 residues. CDR1 and CDR2 from the germline V gene are PRHDT and FYEKMQ (reference sequence). Trimming took off 3 bases at V and 1 base at J, with 6 bases between the two ends. The CDR3 spells CASSLVENTEAFF. As DNA, the CDR3 is TGTGCCAGCAGCTTGGTGGAGAACACTGAAGCTTTCTTT.

The chain is built from TRBV10-3 and TRBJ1-2; weak D call: TRBD1 (6 bases). Germline CDR1 and CDR2: ENHRY and SYGVKD. V was trimmed by 0 bases and J by 4 bases, leaving 9 bases between them. The CDR3 is made up of 14 amino acids. CDR3 protein: CAISESGQSYGYTF. CDR3 DNA sequence: TGTGCCATCAGTGAGTCCGGACAGTCCTATGGCTACACCTTC.

The V and J genes are TRBV10-2 and TRBJ1-1, with TRBD1 identical over 7 bases. The CDR3 has 12 amino acids. The germline gives CDR1 WSHSY, CDR2 SAAADI. V was pared by 7 bases and J by 4 bases, with 3 bases of the junction left unmatched. As DNA, the CDR3 is TGCGCCAGCATCGCAGGGGGCACTGAAGCTTTCTTT. This encodes CASIAGGTEAFF.

This clone was found a few times. The chain couples TRBV2 to TRBJ1-1, with a weak D call TRBD1 (5 bases). This CDR3 region has 17 residues. CDR1 SNHLY and CDR2 FYNNEI come from the germline V gene. Trimming removed 7 bases at V and 6 bases at J, with 27 bases between. The CDR3 sequence: CASNILGISGSGAEAFF. DNA for the CDR3: TGTGCCAGCAATATACTTGGGATCTCAGGGTCCGGGGCTGAAGCTTTCTTT.

This clone was recorded once. This chain connects TRBV28 to TRBJ1-5; D gene uncertain. V lost 3 bases, J lost 1 base, and 7 bases lay in between. The CDR3 is made up of 14 amino acids. CDR1 is MDHEN and CDR2 is SYDVKM in the germline V gene. CDR3 sequence reads: CASSFIGSNQPQHF. For the CDR3, the DNA is TGTGCCAGCAGTTTTATTGGAAGCAATCAGCCCCAGCATTTT. The full variable domain, rest sourced from reference TRBV28 and TRBJ1-5, is DVKVTQSSRYLVKRTGEKVFLECVQDMDHENMFWYRQDPGLGLRLIYFSYDVKMKEKGDIPEGYSVSREKKERFSLILESASTNQTSMYLCASSFIGSNQPQHFGDGTRLSIL.

The V call is TRBV21-1, the J call TRBJ1-3; TRBD1, as called in the table, went unchecked against the DNA. TRBV21-1 is noted as a pseudogene. The CDR3 spans 21 residues. For the CDR3, the DNA is TGTGCCAGCAGCAAAGTACGACGGGACAGGGAGGTTTCGTCCTCTGGAAACACCATATATTTT. This gives the protein CASSKVRRDREVSSSGNTIYF.